Listed below are T cell receptor beta chains from one sample, sequenced in a study of blood T cell repertoires in COVID-19. The table came from immunoSEQ multiplex PCR; TCRdb's copy has only in-frame clones and leaves some out. The sample has more than 150,000 clones; 85% to 95% are singletons. The sequenced sample was peripheral blood. The receptors shown here come from a man aged 25-40 years with COVID-19, enrolled during active disease. Both conserved end residues are part of each CDR3. Each record gives: clone size, D gene, V gene, J gene, CDR3 DNA, CDR3 protein. The D gene is left open where the match is weak. Not every row has a clone size; where given, it reads once, few, many or a size class.

NA	TRBD2	TRBV5-1	TRBJ2-3	TGCGCCAGCAGCGCCTCAATAGCGGGGGGGACGCCAGATACGCAGTATTTT	CASSASIAGGTPDTQYF
NA	NA	TRBV27	TRBJ1-5	TGTGCCAGCAGACCAAGGGGGAATCAGCCCCAGCATTTT	CASRPRGNQPQHF
NA	TRBD1	TRBV9	TRBJ1-1	TGTGCCAGCAGCCCTGCGGGACAGCACTTGAACACTGAAGCTTTCTTT	CASSPAGQHLNTEAFF
NA	TRBD1	TRBV18	TRBJ2-1	TGTGCCAGCTCACCGTACGCGGGTAAGGGGGCGTCTGAGCAGTTCTTC	CASSPYAGKGASEQFF
NA	NA	TRBV13	TRBJ1-6	TGTGCCAGCAGCTTAGGGCTAGATTCACCCCTCCACTTT	CASSLGLDSPLHF
NA	TRBD1	TRBV5-1	TRBJ2-5	TGCGCCAGCAGCTTGGGACAGGGGGAAGAGACCCAGTACTTC	CASSLGQGEETQYF
NA	NA	TRBV7-9	TRBJ2-5	TGTGCCAGCAGCCCCGTGGCCCAAGAGACCCAGTACTTC	CASSPVAQETQYF
NA	TRBD1	TRBV4-1	TRBJ1-6	TGCGCCAGCAGCCAAGGAGTCAAGGACAGGAATTCACCCCTCCACTTT	CASSQGVKDRNSPLHF
NA	TRBD1	TRBV4-2	TRBJ1-4	TGTGCCAGCAGCCAAGATGGCGGGACAGCTAATGAAAAACTGTTTTTT	CASSQDGGTANEKLFF
NA	NA	TRBV12-1	TRBJ2-2	TGTGCCAGCAGCTTCCTTTGTGGACTAGAGAACGCGAACACCGGGGAGCTGTTTTTT	CASSFLCGLENANTGELFF
NA	TRBD1	TRBV24-1	TRBJ2-2	TGTGCCACCAGTGATCCCCGGGACAGGGCGAACACCGGGGAGCTGTTTTTT	CATSDPRDRANTGELFF
NA	NA	TRBV6-1	TRBJ1-1	TGTGCCAGCAGTGAACATACAGGGCCAGCTTTCTTT	CASSEHTGPAFF
NA	TRBD2	TRBV7-3	TRBJ2-1	TGTGCCAGCAGCTTAGGGAATGTCGGGGGGAGGGATGAGCAGTTCTTC	CASSLGNVGGRDEQFF
NA	NA	TRBV9	TRBJ2-1	TGTGCCAGCAGCGTAGTTGCGGGGACCCTATTCTACAATGAGCAGTTCTTC	CASSVVAGTLFYNEQFF
NA	NA	TRBV15	TRBJ1-2	TGTGCCACCAGCAGAGATGTTGGGCAGTTCTATGGCTACACCTTC	CATSRDVGQFYGYTF
NA	NA	TRBV30	TRBJ1-5	TGTGCCTGGAGTGTAGGGGTGGGGTATAGCAATCAGCCCCAGCATTTT	CAWSVGVGYSNQPQHF
NA	TRBD1	TRBV3-1/TRBV3-2	TRBJ2-1	TGTGCCAGCAGCCAAGTGGGGCAGGGGGAATTCTTC	CASSQVGQGEFF
NA	NA	TRBV7-9	TRBJ1-4	TGTGCCAGCAGCTTGGAGGACCGCCCAACTAATGAAAAACTGTTTTTT	CASSLEDRPTNEKLFF
NA	NA	TRBV3-1/TRBV3-2	TRBJ1-1	TGTGCCAGCAGCCTAGGGGTGGTGGGATGGAACACTGAAGCTTTCTTT	CASSLGVVGWNTEAFF
NA	TRBD1	TRBV27	TRBJ2-7	TGTGCCAGCAGGCACAGGGGCCTGAGCTCCTACGAGCAGTACTTC	CASRHRGLSSYEQYF
NA	NA	TRBV27	TRBJ1-3	TGTGCCAGCAGTCTCGTCGGGCCCCCGACAGCGGGAAACACCATATATTTT	CASSLVGPPTAGNTIYF
NA	NA	TRBV30	TRBJ2-6	TGTGCCTGGAGTGTACAAATCTTTGCCAACGTCCTGACTTTC	CAWSVQIFANVLTF
NA	TRBD1	TRBV10-2	TRBJ1-2	TGCGCCAGCAGTGAGTCAGGGGGCATAGACTATGGCTACACCTTC	CASSESGGIDYGYTF
once	TRBD1	TRBV19	TRBJ1-4	TGTGCCAGTAGTATGACAGGGAGTAATGAAAAACTGTTTTTT	CASSMTGSNEKLFF
NA	TRBD2	TRBV6-5	TRBJ2-5	TGTGCCTGTGCTAGCGGTCGACCTCAAGAGACCCAGTACTTC	CACASGRPQETQYF
NA	TRBD1	TRBV4-1	TRBJ1-6	TGCGCCAGCAGGCACACAGGGGGCTCCTATAATTCACCCCTCCACTTT	CASRHTGGSYNSPLHF
NA	NA	TRBV7-3	TRBJ2-5	TGTGCCAGCAGCCCCCAGGGCGGGGCCCAAGAGACCCAGTACTTC	CASSPQGGAQETQYF
NA	TRBD1	TRBV19	TRBJ2-1	TGTGCCAGTAGTACGGGACAGACTTACAATGAGCAGTTCTTC	CASSTGQTYNEQFF
NA	NA	TRBV5-5	TRBJ2-2	TGTGCCAGCAGCTTGAGGGTCTGGACACTGAACACCGGGGAGCTGTTTTTT	CASSLRVWTLNTGELFF
NA	TRBD1	TRBV5-1	TRBJ1-2	TGCGCCAGCAGCTCCGCCGGGACAGGGGGTCGGGTGAATGGCTACACCTTC	CASSSAGTGGRVNGYTF
once	NA	TRBV6-2/TRBV6-3	TRBJ1-2	TGTGCCAGCAGTTCCCCCTCGGGAGGCCGGTATGGCTACACCTTC	CASSSPSGGRYGYTF
NA	NA	TRBV3-1/TRBV3-2	TRBJ1-2	TGTGCCAGCAGCCAAGTCAGGGACTTCTATGGCTACACCTTC	CASSQVRDFYGYTF
NA	NA	TRBV18	TRBJ1-2	TGTGCCAGCTCACCGGGGGACTTAGGCTATGGCTACACCTTC	CASSPGDLGYGYTF